The 15 T cell receptor beta chains below come from one sample, sequenced in a study of T cells in Graves' hyperthyroidism and ophthalmopathy. RNA transcripts served as the template for amplifying TCR beta CDR3 regions. During a first-round RT-PCR of the TCR CDR3, the HTBI primer set was used. TCRdb fed the multiplex PCR reads into MiXCR, producing one record per CDR3 protein. The sample holds around 200,000 distinct CDR3 sequences, 15% to 20% seen once. Sequencing used blood. The receptor source for this set is a middle-aged man with Graves' hyperthyroidism.

This clonotype was seen ten or more times. The chain couples TRBV2 to TRBJ2-7; D is possibly TRBD2 (6 bases). V was clipped by 6 bases and J by 0 bases, with 9 bases between them. This CDR3 is built from 13 residues. Germline-derived CDR1 and CDR2 are SNHLY and FYNNEI. The CDR3 is CASRGLLSYEQYF. CDR3 sequence (DNA): TGTGCCAGCAGGGGACTTCTCTCCTACGAGCAGTACTTC.

In the case of this clonotype: This clone may be a read error of a much larger clone one base away. The rearrangement uses TRBV3-1 and TRBJ2-1; D not resolved. The CDR3 is 14 amino acids. CDR1 is LGHDT and CDR2 is YNNKEL in the germline V gene (reference sequence). CDR3 sequence reads: CASSQGFGYNEQLF. The CDR3 nucleotides read TGTGCCAGCAGCCAAGGATTCGGGTACAATGAGCAGCTCTTC.

Of note for this clonotype: A much bigger clone sits one base away, suggesting this may be a read error. The chain couples TRBV28 to TRBJ1-2, with 7 bases aligning to TRBD1. CDR1 MDHEN and CDR2 SYDVKM come from the germline V gene. The CDR3 length is 14 residues. DNA for the CDR3: TGTGCCAGCGGTTTAATCGAGGGGGCATATGGCTACACCTTC. It translates to CASGLIEGAYGYTF.

This clonotype was observed many times. This chain joins TRBV3-2 and TRBJ2-1; the table assigns TRBD2, which was not confirmed against the DNA. TRBV3-2 is listed as a pseudogene. The CDR3 has 18 amino acids. For the CDR3, the DNA is TGTGCCAGCAGCGAAGAAATCCTCTGGCGGGGGGGCTACAATGAGCAGTTCTTC. This translates into CASSEEILWRGGYNEQFF.

The CDR3, as DNA: TGTGCCAGCAGACAAGCTAGCGGGAGAGGCGCAGATACGCAGTATTTT. It yields the protein CASRQASGRGADTQYF. The rearrangement links TRBV7-2 to TRBJ2-3; 10 bases are a match to TRBD2. The germline V gene encodes CDR1 SGHTA and CDR2 FQGNSA. The V gene end was trimmed by 6 bases and the J gene end by 4 bases; junction bases not matched to a gene: 10. The CDR3 is 16 residues long.

The chain joins TRBV7-2 to TRBJ2-7, with TRBD1 matching over 10 bases. CDR1 is SGHTA and CDR2 is FQGNSA in the germline V gene. This CDR3 comprises 17 residues. The trim removed 4 bases at V and 3 bases at J, leaving 12 bases unmatched. This CDR3 reads CASSSNPGTGVLYEQYF. The DNA for the CDR3 is TGTGCCAGCAGCTCCAACCCCGGGACAGGGGTCCTCTACGAGCAGTACTTC. Using reference TRBV7-2 and TRBJ2-7 for the parts outside the CDR3, the full variable domain is GAGVSQSPSNKVTEKGKDVELRCDPISGHTALYWYRQSLGQGLEFLIYFQGNSAPDKSGLPSDRFSAERTGGSVSTLTIQRTQQEDSAVYLCASSSNPGTGVLYEQYFGPGTRLTVT.

At least ten counts were recorded for this clonotype. Here the CDR3 DNA reads TGTGCCAGCAGCTCAAAGGCAGGGAACACTGAAGCTTTCTTT. It is translated as CASSSKAGNTEAFF. V gene TRBV7-2 combines with J gene TRBJ1-1; no firm D call. There are 14 residues in the CDR3. Germline lookup yields CDR1 SGHTA and CDR2 FQGNSA. Trimming cost V 4 bases and J 1 base, with 10 bases left between them.

This clonotype was detected many times. The J gene is TRBJ2-5, the V gene TRBV20-1, with D maybe TRBD2 (6 bases). The CDR3 is made up of 15 amino acids. Per germline, CDR1 DFQATT and CDR2 SNEGSKA (reference sequence). The V and J ends lost 3 bases and 5 bases respectively, with 19 bases between them. The CDR3 region is CSASAPTGVGETQYF. In DNA form, the CDR3 reads TGCAGTGCTAGCGCACCGACGGGGGTGGGGGAGACCCAGTACTTC.

The chain employs TRBV3-1 and TRBJ2-1, with 15 bases identical to TRBD2. This CDR3 spans 15 amino acids. Per germline, CDR1 LGHDT and CDR2 YNNKEL (reference sequence). Trimming took 4 bases from V and 6 from J; bases not matched to a gene: 1. CDR3 DNA sequence: TGTGCCAGCAGCCGGACTAGCGGGAGGGGCAATGAGCAGTTCTTC. Translation: CASSRTSGRGNEQFF.

This clonotype was detected a few times. This chain connects TRBV15 to TRBJ2-1; D uncertain. The germline V gene encodes CDR1 LNHNV and CDR2 YYDKDF (reference sequence). The length of the CDR3 is 13 residues. V was shortened by 3 bases and J by 4 bases, with 7 bases between the two germline ends. CDR3 nucleotide sequence: TGTGCCACCAGCAGGACCGGGTACAATGAGCAGTTCTTC. Translated: CATSRTGYNEQFF. The whole variable domain, remainder taken from reference TRBV15 and TRBJ2-1, is DAMVIQNPRYQVTQFGKPVTLSCSQTLNHNVMYWYQQKSSQAPKLLFHYYDKDFNNEADTPDNFQSRRPNTSFCFLDIRSPGLGDTAMYLCATSRTGYNEQFFGPGTRLTVL.

In this sample, this clonotype turned up many times. The V gene is TRBV4-1, the J gene TRBJ2-7; D is possibly TRBD2 (5 bases). Germline CDR1 is MGHRA and CDR2 is YSYEKL. V dropped 4 bases and J dropped 2 bases, with 15 bases sitting between them. The CDR3 runs 15 residues. Here the CDR3 reads CASSLRATEAYEQYF. As DNA, the CDR3 is TGCGCCAGCAGCCTGCGGGCGACGGAAGCCTACGAGCAGTACTTC.

This clonotype has more than one count but fewer than ten. This chain uses TRBV15 with TRBJ2-1; D may correspond to TRBD1 or TRBD2 (5 bases each). CDR3 length: 11 residues. The V gene lost 6 bases and the J gene lost 9 bases, with 9 bases spanning the gap. Germline V gene data show CDR1 as LNHNV and CDR2 as YYDKDF (reference sequence). In nucleotides, the CDR3 is TGTGCCACCAGTATTGGGGGTGAGCAGTTCTTC. Its protein is CATSIGGEQFF.

This clonotype occurred many times. This chain links TRBV30 with TRBJ1-2, with a possible D match to TRBD1 (5 bases). Looked up from germline, CDR1 is GTSNPN and CDR2 is SVGIG (reference sequence). CDR3 size: 12 residues. Trimming took off 4 bases at V and 5 bases at J, with 11 bases between the two ends. The CDR3 spells CAWTPAGYGYTF. The CDR3 DNA sequence: TGTGCCTGGACCCCGGCAGGGTATGGCTACACCTTC.

This clonotype is deemed medium-sized. CDR3 in amino acids: CASSPTAGDTQYF. CDR3 nucleotides: TGTGCCAGCTCACCGACAGCCGGAGATACGCAGTATTTT. The rearrangement joins TRBV18 to TRBJ2-3, with D tentatively TRBD1 (5 bases). Per germline, CDR1 KGHSH and CDR2 LQKENI. V was pared by 3 bases and J by 5 bases, with 9 bases between. There are 13 residues in the CDR3.

The table lists this clonotype with many counts. The chain uses TRBV28 and TRBJ2-5; no clear D. There are 16 residues in the CDR3. The V and J ends lost 6 bases and 2 bases respectively, with 19 bases between them. Germline values: CDR1 MDHEN, CDR2 SYDVKM. The CDR3 sequence: CASSPVAVGRQETQYF. The CDR3 DNA follows: TGTGCCAGCAGCCCCGTCGCTGTAGGGCGTCAAGAGACCCAGTACTTC.